The table lists the clone carrying this TCR beta chain with a few counts. The target antigen is unknown. TCRdb itself ran the reads through MiXCR, one entry per CDR3 protein. The table has 640,000 or so distinct CDR3 sequences, roughly 33% seen once. This CDR3 has 16 amino acids. Germline CDR1 LNHDA, CDR2 SQIVND (reference sequence). V trimming: 5 bases; J trimming: 4 bases; junction bases outside the gene matches: 9. This sample was included in a study of T cell repertoires in cytomegalovirus infection. The chain has TRBV19 and TRBJ2-1, with 9 positions matching TRBD1. The sequencing used cultured PBMCs, collected from culture after CMV antigen stimulation. The clonotype was recovered from a human donor in good health (CMV status not recorded). Some clones in this sample may be carry-over from other donors' samples. The CDR3 DNA follows: TGTGCCAGTAGTCCCAGGACAGGGGCTCGGTACAATGAGCAGTTCTTC. It translates to CASSPRTGARYNEQFF.